This TCR beta chain was retrieved from a study of T-cell reconstitution after alpha-beta-depleted transplantation in children. V was pared by 8 bases and J by 1 base, with 11 bases of the junction left unmatched. The CDR3 is 15 residues long. Findings and caveats of the study: Expanded graft clones, several hundred of them, were reportedly the source of alpha-beta T cells about two months after transplant.

The library targeted TCRbeta and was prepared with unique molecular identifiers. Each CDR3 protein is one row after TCRdb ran MiXCR on the PCR reads. The table has 450,000 to 600,000 distinct CDR3 sequences, roughly 13% seen once. This clonotype was counted a few times. The target antigen is unknown. The TCR was taken from a male patient aged 10 to 17 who had a stem cell transplant for acute myeloid leukemia, so the T cells may come from the graft donor. The input for sequencing was PBMCs, mostly from graft donor cells, taken 360 days after TCRalphabeta/CD19-depleted stem cell transplant. This chain uses TRBV12-3 or TRBV12-4 with TRBJ2-7; 7 bases map to TRBD2. The CDR3 bases are TGTGCCAGCGGGACCCGGACTAGTTATTCCTACGAGCAGTACTTC. It encodes CASGTRTSYSYEQYF.